Listed here is a single TCR beta chain. This entry belongs to a study of blood T cell repertoires in COVID-19. Study-level background: Donors in the United States, Italy and Spain gave samples during acute or convalescent COVID-19. Nucleic acid was either cDNA or gDNA, and it came from T cells, B-cell-depleted T cells, or PBMCs.

Authors' processing steps: Reference gene primer amplification in the assay estimated nucleated cell counts. Assay: immunoSEQ multiplex PCR; the TCRdb copy retains only in-frame clones and omits some. V, J and clone size reflect that table, while D and trimming were determined from the DNA. The sample has some 65,000 clones, approximately 86% seen once. Losses at the gene ends were 10 bases for V and 3 bases for J; bases not matched to a gene: 7. The germline V gene has CDR1 LGHNA and CDR2 YNFKEQ. The CDR3 extends over 13 amino acids. The source is a man in his forties or fifties with COVID-19, enrolled during active disease. The gene calls are TRBV4-2 and TRBJ2-7; 9 nucleotides match TRBD2. What was sequenced was peripheral blood. The CDR3 coding sequence is TGTGCCACCGGGCCAGCGGGGGGCTACGAGCAGTACTTC. Encoded protein: CATGPAGGYEQYF.